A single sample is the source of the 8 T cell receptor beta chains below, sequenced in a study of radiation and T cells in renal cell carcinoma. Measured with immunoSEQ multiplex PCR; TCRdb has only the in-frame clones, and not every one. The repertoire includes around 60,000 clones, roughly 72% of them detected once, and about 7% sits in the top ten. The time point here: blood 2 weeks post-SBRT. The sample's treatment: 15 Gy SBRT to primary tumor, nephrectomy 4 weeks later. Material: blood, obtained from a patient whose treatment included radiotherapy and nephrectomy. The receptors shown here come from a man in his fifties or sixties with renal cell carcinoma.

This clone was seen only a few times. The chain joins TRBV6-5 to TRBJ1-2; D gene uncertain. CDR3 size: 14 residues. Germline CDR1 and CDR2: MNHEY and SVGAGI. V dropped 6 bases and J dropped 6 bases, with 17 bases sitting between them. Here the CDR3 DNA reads TGTGCCAGCAGCCCGCTCGCGGGTCCCCATGGCTACACCTTC. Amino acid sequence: CASSPLAGPHGYTF.

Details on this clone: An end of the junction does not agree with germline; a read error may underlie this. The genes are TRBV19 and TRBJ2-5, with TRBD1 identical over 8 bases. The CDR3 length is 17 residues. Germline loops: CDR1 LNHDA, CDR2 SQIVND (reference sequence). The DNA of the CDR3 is TGTGACAGTAGTATCGGACAGGGAGACTCAACTCAAGAGACCCAGTACTTC. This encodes CDSSIGQGDSTQETQYF.

CDR3 bases: TGTGCCACTACGGACGGGCTAGCTAACTATGGCTACACCTTC. Translated, it gives CATTDGLANYGYTF. This rearrangement joins TRBV19 to TRBJ1-2; D is undetermined. Trimming pared 10 bases from V and 0 bases from J, leaving 15 bases between. CDR1 is LNHDA, CDR2 SQIVND, per germline (reference sequence). The CDR3 runs 14 residues. Looking up the rest from reference TRBV19 and TRBJ1-2 gives the full variable domain: DGGITQSPKYLFRKEGQNVTLSCEQNLNHDAMYWYRQDPGQGLRLIYYSQIVNDFQKGDIAEGYSVSREKKESFPLTVTSAQKNPTAFYLCATTDGLANYGYTFGSGTRLTVV.

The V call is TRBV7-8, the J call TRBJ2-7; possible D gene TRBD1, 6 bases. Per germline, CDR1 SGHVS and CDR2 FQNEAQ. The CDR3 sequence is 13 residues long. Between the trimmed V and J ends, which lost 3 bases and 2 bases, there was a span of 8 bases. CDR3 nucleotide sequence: TGTGCCAGCAGCTTGCCAGGGGCCTACGAGCAGTACTTC. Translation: CASSLPGAYEQYF. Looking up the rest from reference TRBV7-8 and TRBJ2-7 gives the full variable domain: GAGVSQSPRYKVAKRGQDVALRCDPISGHVSLFWYQQALGQGPEFLTYFQNEAQLDKSGLPSDRFFAERPEGSVSTLKIQRTQQEDSAVYLCASSLPGAYEQYFGPGTRLTVT.

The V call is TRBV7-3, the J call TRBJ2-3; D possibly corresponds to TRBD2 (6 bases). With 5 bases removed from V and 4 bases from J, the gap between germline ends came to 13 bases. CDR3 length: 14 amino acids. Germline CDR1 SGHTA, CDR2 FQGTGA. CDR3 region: CASSQSWGADTQYF. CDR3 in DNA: TGTGCCAGCAGCCAGAGTTGGGGGGCAGATACGCAGTATTTT.

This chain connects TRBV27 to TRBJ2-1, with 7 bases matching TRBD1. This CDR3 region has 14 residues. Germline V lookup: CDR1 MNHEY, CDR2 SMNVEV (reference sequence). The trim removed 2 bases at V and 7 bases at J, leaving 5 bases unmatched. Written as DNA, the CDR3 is TGTGCCAGCAGTTTAAGTCTCAGGGGGAATGAGCAGTTCTTC. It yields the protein CASSLSLRGNEQFF.

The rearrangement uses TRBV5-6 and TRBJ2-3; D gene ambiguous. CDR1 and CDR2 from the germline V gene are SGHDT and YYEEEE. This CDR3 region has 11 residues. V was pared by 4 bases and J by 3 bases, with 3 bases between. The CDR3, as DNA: TGTGCCAGCAGCCTTACAGATACGCAGTATTTT. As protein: CASSLTDTQYF.

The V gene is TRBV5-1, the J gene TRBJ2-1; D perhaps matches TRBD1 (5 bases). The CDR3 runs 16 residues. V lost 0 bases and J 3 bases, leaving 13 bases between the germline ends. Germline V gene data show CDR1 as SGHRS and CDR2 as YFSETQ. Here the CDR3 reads CASSLEATVYYNEQFF. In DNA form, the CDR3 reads TGCGCCAGCAGCTTGGAAGCGACAGTTTACTACAATGAGCAGTTCTTC.